This record concerns one T cell receptor beta chain sequence. Its antigen is undetermined. The data were obtained in a study of CD8 T cells in Susac syndrome. Bulk CD8+ and CD4+ cells came from magnetic negative isolation; CD8+ TEMRA by FACS. Random-hexamer reverse transcription was applied to about 0.5 to 1 ug RNA. A single record per CDR3 protein comes from TCRdb applying MiXCR to the immunoSEQ multiplex PCR reads. The table shows more than 100,000 distinct CDR3 sequences, with nearly 96% occurring only once. Study-wide points: The relatively small number of individuals in the TCR sequencing and HLA analysis was acknowledged by the study.

Trimming pared 1 base from V and 6 bases from J, leaving 14 bases between. The CDR3 is 14 amino acids. Germline V lookup: CDR1 DFQATT, CDR2 SNEGSKA (reference sequence). The clonotype originates from a human donor with Susac syndrome. The V gene is TRBV20-1, the J gene TRBJ2-3; D possibly corresponds to TRBD1 (6 bases). The sequenced sample consisted of CD4+ T cells from PBMCs. The CDR3 DNA reads TGCAGTGCTAGAGGGGGGCCGCTGATTGATACGCAGTATTTT. It yields the protein CSARGGPLIDTQYF.